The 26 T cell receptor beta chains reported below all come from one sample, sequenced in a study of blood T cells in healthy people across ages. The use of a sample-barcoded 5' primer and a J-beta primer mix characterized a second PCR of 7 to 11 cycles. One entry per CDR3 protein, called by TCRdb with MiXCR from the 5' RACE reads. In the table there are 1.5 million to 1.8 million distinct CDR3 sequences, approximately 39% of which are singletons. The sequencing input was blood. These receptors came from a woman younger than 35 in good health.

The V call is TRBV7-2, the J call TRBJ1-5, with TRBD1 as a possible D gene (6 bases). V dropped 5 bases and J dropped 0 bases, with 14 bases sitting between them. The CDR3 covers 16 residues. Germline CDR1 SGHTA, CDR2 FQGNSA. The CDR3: CASSQDSVYSNQPQHF. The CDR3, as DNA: TGTGCCAGCAGCCAGGACAGTGTTTATAGCAATCAGCCCCAGCATTTT.

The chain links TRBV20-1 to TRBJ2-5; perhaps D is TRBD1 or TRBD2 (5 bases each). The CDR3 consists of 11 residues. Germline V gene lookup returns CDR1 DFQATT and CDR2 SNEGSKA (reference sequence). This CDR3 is CSLSGTETQYF. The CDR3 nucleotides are TGCAGCCTCTCGGGGACAGAGACCCAGTACTTC.

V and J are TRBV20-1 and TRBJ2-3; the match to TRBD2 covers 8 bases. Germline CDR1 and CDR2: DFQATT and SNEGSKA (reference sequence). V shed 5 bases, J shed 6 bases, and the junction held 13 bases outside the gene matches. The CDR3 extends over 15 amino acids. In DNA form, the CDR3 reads TGCAGTGCTCCCTCCTCAGCGGGAGTAGGGGATACGCAGTATTTT. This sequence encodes CSAPSSAGVGDTQYF.

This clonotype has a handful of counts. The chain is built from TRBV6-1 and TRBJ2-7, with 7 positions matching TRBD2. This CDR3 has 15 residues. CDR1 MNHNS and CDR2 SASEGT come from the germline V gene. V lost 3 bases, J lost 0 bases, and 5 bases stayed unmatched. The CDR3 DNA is TGTGCCAGCAGTGACGGGGTAGCGGGCTCCTACGAGCAGTACTTC. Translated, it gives CASSDGVAGSYEQYF.

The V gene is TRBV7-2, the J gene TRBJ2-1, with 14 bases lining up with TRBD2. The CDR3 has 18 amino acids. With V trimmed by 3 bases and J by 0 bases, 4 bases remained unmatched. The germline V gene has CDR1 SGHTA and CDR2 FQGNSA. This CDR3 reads CASSFYGTSGSSYNEQFF. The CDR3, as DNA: TGTGCCAGCAGCTTTTATGGGACTAGCGGGAGCTCCTACAATGAGCAGTTCTTC. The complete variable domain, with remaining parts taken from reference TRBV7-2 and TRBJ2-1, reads GAGVSQSPSNKVTEKGKDVELRCDPISGHTALYWYRQSLGQGLEFLIYFQGNSAPDKSGLPSDRFSAERTGGSVSTLTIQRTQQEDSAVYLCASSFYGTSGSSYNEQFFGPGTRLTVL.

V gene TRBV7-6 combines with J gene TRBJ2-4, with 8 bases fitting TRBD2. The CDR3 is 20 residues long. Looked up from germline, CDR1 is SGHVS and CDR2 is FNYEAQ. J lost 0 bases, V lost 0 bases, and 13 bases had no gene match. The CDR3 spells CASSLAVASGWERAKNIQYF. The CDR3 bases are TGTGCCAGCAGCTTAGCGGTTGCTAGCGGGTGGGAACGAGCCAAAAACATTCAGTACTTC.

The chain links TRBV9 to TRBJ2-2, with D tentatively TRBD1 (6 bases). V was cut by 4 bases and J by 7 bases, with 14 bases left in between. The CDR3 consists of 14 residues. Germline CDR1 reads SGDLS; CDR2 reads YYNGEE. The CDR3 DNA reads TGTGCCAGCAGCTCTACAGGGTTGGACGGGGAGCTGTTTTTT. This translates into CASSSTGLDGELFF.

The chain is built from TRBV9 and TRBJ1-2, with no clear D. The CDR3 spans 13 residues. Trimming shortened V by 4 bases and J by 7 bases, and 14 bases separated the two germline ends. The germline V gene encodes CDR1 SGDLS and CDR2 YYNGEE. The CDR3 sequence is CASSTGSAGGYTF. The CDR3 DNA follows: TGTGCCAGCAGCACCGGGTCTGCCGGTGGCTACACCTTC. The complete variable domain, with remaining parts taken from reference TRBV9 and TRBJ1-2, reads DSGVTQTPKHLITATGQRVTLRCSPRSGDLSVYWYQQSLDQGLQFLIQYYNGEERAKGNILERFSAQQFPDLHSELNLSSLELGDSALYFCASSTGSAGGYTFGSGTRLTVV.

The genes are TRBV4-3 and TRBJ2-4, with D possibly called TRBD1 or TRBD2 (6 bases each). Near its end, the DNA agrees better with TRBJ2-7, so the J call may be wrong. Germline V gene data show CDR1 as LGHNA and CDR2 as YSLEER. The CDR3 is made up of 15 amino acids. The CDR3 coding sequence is TGCGCCAGCAGCCCGCTACGGGGGCGCGATTACGAGCAGTACTTC. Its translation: CASSPLRGRDYEQYF.

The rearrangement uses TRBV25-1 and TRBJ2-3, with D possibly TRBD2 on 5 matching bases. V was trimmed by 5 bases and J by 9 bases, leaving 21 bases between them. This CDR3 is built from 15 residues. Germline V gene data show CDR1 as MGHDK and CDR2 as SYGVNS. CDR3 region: CASSLGRLGGKTQYF. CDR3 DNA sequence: TGTGCCAGCAGTCTTGGGCGGCTCGGAGGAAAGACGCAGTATTTT.

Here the CDR3 DNA reads TGTGCCACCAGCAGAGTCCAGGGCGCTGGAAACACCATATATTTT. It translates to CATSRVQGAGNTIYF. V gene TRBV15 combines with J gene TRBJ1-3; weak D call: TRBD1 (5 bases). The germline V and J ends were trimmed by 1 base and 2 bases, with 9 bases remaining between them. The CDR3 runs 15 residues. Germline-derived CDR1 and CDR2 are LNHNV and YYDKDF (reference sequence).

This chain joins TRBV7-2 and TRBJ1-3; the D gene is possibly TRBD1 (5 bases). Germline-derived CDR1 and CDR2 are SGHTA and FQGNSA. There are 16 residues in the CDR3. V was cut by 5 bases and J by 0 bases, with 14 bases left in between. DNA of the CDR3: TGTGCCAGCAGCCAATCGACGGGACTCTCTGGAAACACCATATATTTT. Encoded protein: CASSQSTGLSGNTIYF.

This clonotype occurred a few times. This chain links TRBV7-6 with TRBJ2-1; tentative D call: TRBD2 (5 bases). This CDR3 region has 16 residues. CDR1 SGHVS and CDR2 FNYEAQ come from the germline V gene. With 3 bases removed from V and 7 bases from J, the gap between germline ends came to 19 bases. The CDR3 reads CASSLRAGVLYNEQFF. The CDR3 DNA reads TGTGCCAGCAGCTTGCGGGCTGGCGTCCTCTATAATGAGCAGTTCTTC.

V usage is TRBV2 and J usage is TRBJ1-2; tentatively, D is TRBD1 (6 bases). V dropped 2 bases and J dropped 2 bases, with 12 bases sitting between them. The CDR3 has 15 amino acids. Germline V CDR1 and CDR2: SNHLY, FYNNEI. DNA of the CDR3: TGTGCCAGCAGTGAACGCAGGGGAGAGAACTATGGCTACACCTTC. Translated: CASSERRGENYGYTF.

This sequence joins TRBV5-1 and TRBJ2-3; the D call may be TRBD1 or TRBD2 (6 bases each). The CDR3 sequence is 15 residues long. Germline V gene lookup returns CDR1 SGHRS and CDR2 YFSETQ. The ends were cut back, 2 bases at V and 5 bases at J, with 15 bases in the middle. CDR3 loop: CASSFGGTAGDTQYF. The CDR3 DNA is TGCGCCAGCAGCTTCGGGGGCACCGCTGGAGATACGCAGTATTTT.

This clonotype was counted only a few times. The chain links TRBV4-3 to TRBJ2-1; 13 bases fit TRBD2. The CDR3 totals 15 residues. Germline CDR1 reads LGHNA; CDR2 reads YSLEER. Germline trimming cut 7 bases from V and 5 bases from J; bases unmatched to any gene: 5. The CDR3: CASTLAGGPNNEQFF. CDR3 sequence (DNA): TGCGCCAGCACACTAGCGGGGGGGCCCAACAATGAGCAGTTCTTC.

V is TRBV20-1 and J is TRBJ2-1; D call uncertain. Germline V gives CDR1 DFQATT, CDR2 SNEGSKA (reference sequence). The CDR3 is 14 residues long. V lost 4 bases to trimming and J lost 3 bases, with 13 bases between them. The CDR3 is CSATSRSNYNEQFF. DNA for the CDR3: TGCAGTGCTACAAGCAGGAGCAACTACAATGAGCAGTTCTTC.

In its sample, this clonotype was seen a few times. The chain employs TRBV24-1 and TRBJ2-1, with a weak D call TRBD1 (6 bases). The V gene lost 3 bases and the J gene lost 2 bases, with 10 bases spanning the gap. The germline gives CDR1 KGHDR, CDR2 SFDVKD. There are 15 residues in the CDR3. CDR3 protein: CATSDKGDPYNEQFF. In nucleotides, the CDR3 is TGTGCCACCAGTGATAAGGGGGACCCCTACAATGAGCAGTTCTTC.

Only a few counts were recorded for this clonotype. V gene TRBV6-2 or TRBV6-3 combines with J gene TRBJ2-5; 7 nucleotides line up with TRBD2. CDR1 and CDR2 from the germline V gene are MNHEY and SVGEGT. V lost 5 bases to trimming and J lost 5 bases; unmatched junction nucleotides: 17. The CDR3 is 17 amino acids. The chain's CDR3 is CASSGGRLGGGAETQYF. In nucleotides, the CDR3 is TGTGCCAGCAGTGGCGGGAGATTGGGCGGAGGTGCGGAGACCCAGTACTTC.

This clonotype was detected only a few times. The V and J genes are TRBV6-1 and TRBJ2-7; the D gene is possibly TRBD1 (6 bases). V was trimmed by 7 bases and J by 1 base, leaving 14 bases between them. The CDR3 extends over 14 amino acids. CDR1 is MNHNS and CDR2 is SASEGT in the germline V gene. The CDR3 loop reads CASTGQPGSYEQYF. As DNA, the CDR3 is TGTGCCAGCACCGGACAGCCAGGGTCCTACGAGCAGTACTTC.

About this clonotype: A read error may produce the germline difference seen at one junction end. The CDR3 spells CAGSPTTGTDTQYF. In DNA, the CDR3 is TGTGCCGGCAGCCCAACCACAGGGACAGATACGCAGTATTTT. J is TRBJ2-3 and V is TRBV5-4, with a weak D call TRBD1 (6 bases). CDR1 is SGHNT, CDR2 YYREEE, per germline (reference sequence). CDR3 size: 14 residues.

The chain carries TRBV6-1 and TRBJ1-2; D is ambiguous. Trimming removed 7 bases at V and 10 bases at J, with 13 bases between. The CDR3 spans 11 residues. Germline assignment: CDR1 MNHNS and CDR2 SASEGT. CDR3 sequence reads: CASNDRVDYTF. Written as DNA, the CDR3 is TGTGCCAGCAATGACCGGGTTGACTACACCTTC.

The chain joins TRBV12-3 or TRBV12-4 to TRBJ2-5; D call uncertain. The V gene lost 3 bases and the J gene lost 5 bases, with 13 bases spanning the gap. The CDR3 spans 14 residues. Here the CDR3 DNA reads TGTGCCAGCAGTTTGAGCAATGGAAGGGAGACCCAGTACTTC. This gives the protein CASSLSNGRETQYF.

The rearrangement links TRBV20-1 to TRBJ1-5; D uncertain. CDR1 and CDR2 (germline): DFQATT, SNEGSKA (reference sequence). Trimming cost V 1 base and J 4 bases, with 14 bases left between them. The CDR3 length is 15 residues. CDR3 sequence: CSARAPWAGNQPQHF. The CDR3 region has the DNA TGCAGTGCTAGAGCCCCTTGGGCCGGGAATCAGCCCCAGCATTTT.

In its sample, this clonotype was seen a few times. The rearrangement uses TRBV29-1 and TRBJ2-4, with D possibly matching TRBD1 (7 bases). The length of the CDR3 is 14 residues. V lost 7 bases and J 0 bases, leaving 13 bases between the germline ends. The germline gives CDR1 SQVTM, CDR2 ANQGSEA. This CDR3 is CSATGDLAKNIQYF. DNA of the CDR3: TGCAGCGCTACAGGGGACTTAGCCAAAAACATTCAGTACTTC. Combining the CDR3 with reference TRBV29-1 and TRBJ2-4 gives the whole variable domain SAVISQKPSRDICQRGTSLTIQCQVDSQVTMMFWYRQQPGQSLTLIATANQGSEATYESGFVIDKFPISRPNLTFSTLTVSNMSPEDSSIYLCSATGDLAKNIQYFGAGTRLSVL.

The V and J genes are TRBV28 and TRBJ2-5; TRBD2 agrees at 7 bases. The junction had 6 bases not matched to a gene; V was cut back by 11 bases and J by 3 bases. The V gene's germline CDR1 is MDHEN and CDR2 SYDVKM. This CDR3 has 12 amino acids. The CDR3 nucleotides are TGTGCCTGTGGACGGGGGGAAGAGACCCAGTACTTC. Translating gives CACGRGEETQYF.